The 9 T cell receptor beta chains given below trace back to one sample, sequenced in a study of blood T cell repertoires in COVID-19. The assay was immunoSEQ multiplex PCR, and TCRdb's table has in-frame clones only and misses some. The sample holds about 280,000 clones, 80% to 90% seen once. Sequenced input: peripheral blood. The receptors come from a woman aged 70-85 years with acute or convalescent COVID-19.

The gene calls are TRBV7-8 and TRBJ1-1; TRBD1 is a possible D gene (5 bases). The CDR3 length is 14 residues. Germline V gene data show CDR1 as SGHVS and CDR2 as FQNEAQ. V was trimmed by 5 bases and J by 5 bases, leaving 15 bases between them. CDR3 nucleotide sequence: TGTGCCAGCAGCGCTGGAGGGGCGGAAACTGAAGCTTTCTTT. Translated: CASSAGGAETEAFF.

This chain's CDR3 is CASSLGAGRETQYF. CDR3 in DNA: TGCGCCAGCAGCCTTGGGGCAGGGAGGGAGACCCAGTACTTC. This rearrangement joins TRBV5-1 to TRBJ2-5, with a tentative D call TRBD2 (6 bases). Trimming left V 4 bases short and J 5 bases short, with 15 bases between. The CDR3 runs 14 residues. The germline V gene has CDR1 SGHRS and CDR2 YFSETQ. The full variable domain, with the rest looked up from reference TRBV5-1 and TRBJ2-5, is KAGVTQTPRYLIKTRGQQVTLSCSPISGHRSVSWYQQTPGQGLQFLFEYFSETQRNKGNFPGRFSGRQFSNSRSEMNVSTLELGDSALYLCASSLGAGRETQYFGPGTRLLVL.

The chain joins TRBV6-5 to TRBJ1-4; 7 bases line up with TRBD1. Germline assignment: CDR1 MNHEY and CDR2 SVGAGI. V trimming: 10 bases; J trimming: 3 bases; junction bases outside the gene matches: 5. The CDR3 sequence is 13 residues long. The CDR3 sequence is CAIQGDPNEKLFF. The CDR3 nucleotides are TGTGCCATTCAGGGGGACCCTAATGAAAAACTGTTTTTT.

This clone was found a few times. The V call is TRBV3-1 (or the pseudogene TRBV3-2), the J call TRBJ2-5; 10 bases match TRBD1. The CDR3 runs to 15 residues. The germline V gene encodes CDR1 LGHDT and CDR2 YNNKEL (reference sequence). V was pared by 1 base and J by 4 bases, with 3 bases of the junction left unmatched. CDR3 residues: CASSQGDRGGETQYF. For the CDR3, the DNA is TGTGCCAGCAGCCAAGGGGACAGGGGCGGAGAGACCCAGTACTTC.

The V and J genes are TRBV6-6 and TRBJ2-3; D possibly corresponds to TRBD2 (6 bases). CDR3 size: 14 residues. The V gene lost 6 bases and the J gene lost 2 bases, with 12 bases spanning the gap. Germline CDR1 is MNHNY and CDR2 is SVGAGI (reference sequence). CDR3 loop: CASSRGLITDTQYF. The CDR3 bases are TGTGCCAGCAGCCGGGGACTGATCACAGATACGCAGTATTTT.

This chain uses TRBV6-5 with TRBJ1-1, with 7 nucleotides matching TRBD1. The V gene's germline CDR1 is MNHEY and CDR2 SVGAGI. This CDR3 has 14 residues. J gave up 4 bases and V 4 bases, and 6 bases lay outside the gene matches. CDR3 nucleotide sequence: TGTGCCAGCAGTTCCGGGACAGCGGCCACTGAAGCTTTCTTT. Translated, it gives CASSSGTAATEAFF.

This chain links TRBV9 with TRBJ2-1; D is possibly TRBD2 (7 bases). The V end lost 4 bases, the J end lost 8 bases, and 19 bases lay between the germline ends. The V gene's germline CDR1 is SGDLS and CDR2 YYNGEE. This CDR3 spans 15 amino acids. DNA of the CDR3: TGTGCCAGCAGCCTCGGGGGGCCCCCTTTCGATGAGCAGTTCTTC. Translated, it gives CASSLGGPPFDEQFF.

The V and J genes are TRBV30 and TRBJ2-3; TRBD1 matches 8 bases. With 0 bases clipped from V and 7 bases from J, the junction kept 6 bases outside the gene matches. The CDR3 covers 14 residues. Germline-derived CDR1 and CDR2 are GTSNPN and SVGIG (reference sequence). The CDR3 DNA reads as TGTGCCTGGAGTGTACAGGGGGGCCCAAATACGCAGTATTTT. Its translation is CAWSVQGGPNTQYF. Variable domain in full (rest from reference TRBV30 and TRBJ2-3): SQTIHQWPATLVQPVGSPLSLECTVEGTSNPNLYWYRQAAGRGLQLLFYSVGIGQISSEVPQNLSASRPQDRQFILSSKKLLLSDSGFYLCAWSVQGGPNTQYFGPGTRLTVL.

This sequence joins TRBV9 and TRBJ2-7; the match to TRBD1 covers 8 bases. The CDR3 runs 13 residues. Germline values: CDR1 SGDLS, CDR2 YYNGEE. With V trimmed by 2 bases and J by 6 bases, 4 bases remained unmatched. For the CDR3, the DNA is TGTGCCAGCAGCGTCGGACAGGGCCTCGAGCAGTACTTC. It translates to CASSVGQGLEQYF.